The rows below give T cell receptor beta chains drawn from one sample of a study of tumor-infiltrating lymphocytes in primary liver carcinoma. MiXCR, applied by TCRdb to the multiplex PCR reads, yields one record per CDR3 protein. The table shows roughly 49,000 distinct CDR3 sequences, with approximately 70% occurring only once. The material sequenced was liver tumor tissue from sampling region 5. The receptors were sampled from a man aged 35 to 55 with primary liver carcinoma and hepatitis B virus infection. Both conserved end residues are part of each CDR3. A D gene is named only where the DNA matches it firmly. A clone size is listed for some rows: how often the clone was seen (once, few, many), or a class if it is expanded.

v_call	d_call	j_call	clone_size	cdr3_aa	cdr3_nt
TRBV12-3/TRBV12-4	-	TRBJ1-1	-	CTSSSAWGTSMNTEAFF	TGTACCAGCAGTTCAGCCTGGGGGACATCAATGAACACTGAAGCATTCTTT
TRBV11-2	-	TRBJ1-3	-	CTSSRGKNRNTIYF	TGTACCAGCAGCAGGGGAAAGAATAGAAACACCATATATTTT
TRBV2	-	TRBJ2-1	many	CASSLREWDNEQFF	TGTGCCAGCAGTCTCCGGGAGTGGGACAATGAGCAGTTCTTC
TRBV29-1	-	TRBJ2-7	-	CSVEGADEHYF	TGCAGCGTTGAGGGGGCCGACGAGCATTACTTC
TRBV21-1	-	TRBJ2-4	-	CASSKAETGVARNIQYF	TGTGCCAGCAGCAAAGCTGAGACAGGGGTAGCCAGAAACATTCAGTACTTC
TRBV7-9	-	TRBJ2-3	-	CASSNNRVDTQYF	TGTGCCAGCAGCAATAATAGGGTAGATACGCAGTATTTT
TRBV4-1	TRBD1	TRBJ2-1	-	CASSQAGQGGNDEQFF	TGCGCCAGCAGTCAAGCAGGACAGGGGGGAAACGATGAGCAGTTCTTC
TRBV13	-	TRBJ1-1	-	CAGSLTENTEAFF	TGTGCCGGCAGCTTAACGGAGAACACTGAAGCTTTCTTT
TRBV29-1	-	TRBJ2-7	-	CSVEGPPSYQYF	TGCAGCGTGGAGGGGCCCCCGTCCTACCAGTACTTC
TRBV11-2	-	TRBJ2-1	-	CASGLGVREQFF	TGTGCCAGTGGCTTGGGGGTACGTGAGCAATTCTTC
TRBV11-2	-	TRBJ2-1	-	CVSSTGLAKEQFF	TGTGTCAGCAGTACCGGGCTAGCCAAGGAGCAGTTCTTC
TRBV10-3	-	TRBJ1-4	-	CAISESVTGRGLNEKLFF	TGTGCCATCAGTGAGTCGGTCACGGGACGGGGCTTGAACGAAAAACTGTTTTTT
TRBV11-2	TRBD2	TRBJ2-5	-	CASSLELGLAGGETQYF	TGTGCCAGCAGCTTAGAGTTAGGACTAGCGGGAGGGGAGACCCAGTATTTC
TRBV29-1	-	TRBJ1-1	-	CRAAGQVNTEAFF	TGCAGGGCTGCGGGGCAGGTGAACACTGAAGCTTTCTTT
TRBV28	-	TRBJ1-1	-	CASTLTFVGAGTEAFF	TGTGCCAGCACCCTTACCTTTGTGGGGGCGGGGACTGAAGCTTTCTTT
TRBV5-4	TRBD2	TRBJ2-1	-	CASSDRLAVYNEQFF	TGCGCCAGCAGCGATCGACTAGCGGTGTACAACGAGCAGTTCTTC
TRBV29-1	-	TRBJ1-2	medium-sized	CSVEAPGVGGYTF	TGCAGCGTTGAAGCACCAGGAGTTGGTGGCTACACCTTC
TRBV30	-	TRBJ2-2	many	CAWKRTANTGELFF	TGTGCCTGGAAAAGGACGGCGAACACCGGGGAGCTGTTTTTT
TRBV4-1	-	TRBJ1-6	many	CASSQGTSYNSPLHF	TGCGCCAGCAGCCAAGGGACCTCCTATAATTCACCCCTCCACTTT
TRBV7-9	-	TRBJ2-7	few	CASQLGSVSSYEQYF	TGTGCCAGCCAGTTAGGGAGCGTAAGCTCCTACGAGCAGTACTTC
TRBV30	-	TRBJ2-2	many	CAGVSANTGELFF	TGTGCCGGGGTTAGCGCGAACACCGGGGAGCTGTTTTTT
TRBV28	-	TRBJ2-7	-	CVSSDFDYEQYF	TGTGTCAGCAGTGACTTTGACTACGAGCAGTACTTC
TRBV20-1	TRBD2	TRBJ2-1	-	CSAGDGTNYNEQFF	TGCAGTGCTGGGGATGGGACTAACTACAATGAGCAGTTCTTC
TRBV28	-	TRBJ1-4	-	CASNLDQGSNEKLYF	TGTGCCAGCAATTTAGATCAGGGGTCTAATGAAAAACTGTATTTT
TRBV2	TRBD1	TRBJ2-2	few	CASTRGLAGELFF	TGTGCCAGCACCAGGGGGCTTGCCGGGGAGCTGTTTTTT
TRBV29-1	-	TRBJ2-2	-	CSVEAAGRSSAGELFF	TGCAGCGTTGAAGCGGCAGGGCGGAGCTCGGCCGGGGAGCTGTTTTTT
TRBV11-2	-	TRBJ1-3	-	CTSSPSRGGNIIYF	TGTACCAGCAGCCCCTCGAGAGGAGGAAACATCATATATTTT
TRBV11-2	TRBD2	TRBJ2-2	-	CASCLVALAGTGEPFF	TGTGCCAGCTGCTTAGTGGCGTTAGCGGGAACCGGGGAGCCGTTTTTT
TRBV4-1	-	TRBJ2-7	many	CASSQASNSYEQYF	TGCGCCAGCAGCCAAGCATCAAACTCCTACGAGCAGTACTTC
TRBV12-3/TRBV12-4	-	TRBJ2-2	many	CASSLERLGTGELFF	TGTGCCAGCAGTTTAGAACGGTTAGGCACCGGGGAGCTGTTTTTT
TRBV29-1	TRBD1	TRBJ1-1	few	CSVAGGWGMNTEAFF	TGCAGCGTTGCAGGGGGCTGGGGGATGAACACTGAAGCTTTCTTT
TRBV29-1	-	TRBJ1-5	few	CSVGGGSNQPQHF	TGCAGCGTTGGTGGCGGTAGTAATCAGCCCCAGCATTTT
TRBV4-2	-	TRBJ1-6	-	CASSSLDSENSPLHF	TGCGCCAGCAGCAGCTTGGACAGTGAGAATTCACCCCTCCACTTT
TRBV2	TRBD2	TRBJ2-3	few	CASSEDSRTSGAQHTQYF	TGTGCCAGCAGTGAAGATTCGAGGACTAGCGGTGCACAACATACGCAGTATTTT
TRBV12-3/TRBV12-4	-	TRBJ2-7	-	CPSSLREEGNEQYF	TGTCCCAGCAGTTTACGTGAAGAGGGCAACGAGCAGTACTTC
TRBV6-5	-	TRBJ2-7	many	CASSHSGGYEQYF	TGTGCCAGCAGTCACAGTGGGGGCTACGAGCAGTACTTC
TRBV18	TRBD2	TRBJ2-5	-	CASSSTSGSAETQYF	TGTGCCAGCTCGTCGACTAGCGGGAGTGCGGAGACCCAGTACTTC
TRBV6-1	-	TRBJ2-1	-	CASSETLQFF	TGTGCCAGCAGTGAGACCCTCCAGTTCTTC
TRBV5-5	-	TRBJ2-7	many	CASSLGLRVSGVGSEQYF	TGTGCCAGCAGCTTGGGACTAAGGGTCTCGGGAGTTGGGTCCGAGCAGTACTTC
TRBV11-2	TRBD2	TRBJ2-6	-	CASSLGHPWREGRSEANVPTF	TGTGCCAGCAGCTTAGGCCATCCTTGGCGGGAGGGCCGCTCTGAGGCCAACGTCCCGACCTTC
TRBV4-2	-	TRBJ1-2	-	CASSQGAWQINYGYTF	TGTGCCAGCAGCCAAGGGGCTTGGCAGATCAACTATGGTTACACCTTC
TRBV6-1	-	TRBJ1-2	many	CASSELGFGYTF	TGTGCCAGCAGTGAACTTGGTTTTGGCTACACCTTC
TRBV19	-	TRBJ2-5	few	CASSGSGSLETQYF	TGTGCCAGTAGTGGGTCTGGGAGTCTGGAGACCCAGTACTTC
TRBV6-5	-	TRBJ2-2	medium-sized	CASSYSNSGAGELFF	TGTGCCAGCAGTTACTCGAATTCCGGGGCCGGGGAGCTGTTTTTT
TRBV29-1	-	TRBJ2-1	many	CSVDQESNEQFF	TGCAGCGTTGATCAGGAATCCAATGAGCAGTTCTTC
TRBV11-2	-	TRBJ2-3	many	CASSFASTDTQYF	TGTGCCAGCAGTTTTGCCAGCACAGATACGCAGTATTTT
TRBV6-5	-	TRBJ2-7	-	CASSYLGLAGGLYEQYF	TGTGCCAGCAGTTACTTGGGGCTAGCAGGAGGGCTCTACGAGCAGTACTTC
TRBV28	-	TRBJ2-7	-	CASSRGDRITVEHYF	TGTGCCAGCAGTCGGGGGGACAGGATAACCGTCGAGCACTACTTC